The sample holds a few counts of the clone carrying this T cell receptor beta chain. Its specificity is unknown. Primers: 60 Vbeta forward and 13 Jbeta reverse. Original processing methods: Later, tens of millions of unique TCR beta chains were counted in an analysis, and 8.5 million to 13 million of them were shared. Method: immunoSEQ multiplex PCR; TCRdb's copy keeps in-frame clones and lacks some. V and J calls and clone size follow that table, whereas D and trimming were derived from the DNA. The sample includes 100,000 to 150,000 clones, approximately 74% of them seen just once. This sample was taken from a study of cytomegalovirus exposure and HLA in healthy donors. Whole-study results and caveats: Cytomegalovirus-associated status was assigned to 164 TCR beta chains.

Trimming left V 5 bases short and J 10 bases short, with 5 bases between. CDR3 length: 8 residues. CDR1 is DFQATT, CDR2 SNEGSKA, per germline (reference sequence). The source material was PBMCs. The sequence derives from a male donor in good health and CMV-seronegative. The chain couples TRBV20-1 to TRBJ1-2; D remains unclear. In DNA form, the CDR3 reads TGCAGTGCTGAGGACTACACCTTC. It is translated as CSAEDYTF.